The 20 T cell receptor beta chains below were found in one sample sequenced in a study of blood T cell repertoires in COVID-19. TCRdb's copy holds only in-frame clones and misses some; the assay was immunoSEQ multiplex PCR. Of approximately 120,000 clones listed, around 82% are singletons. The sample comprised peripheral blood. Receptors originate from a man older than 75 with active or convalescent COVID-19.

The CDR3 sequence is CASSPKDASGGYTF. CDR3 coding DNA: TGTGCCAGCTCACCAAAAGACGCATCAGGCGGCTACACCTTC. This chain links TRBV18 with TRBJ1-2; D call uncertain. Per germline, CDR1 KGHSH and CDR2 LQKENI. There are 14 residues in the CDR3. Trimming shortened V by 2 bases and J by 8 bases, and 15 bases separated the two germline ends.

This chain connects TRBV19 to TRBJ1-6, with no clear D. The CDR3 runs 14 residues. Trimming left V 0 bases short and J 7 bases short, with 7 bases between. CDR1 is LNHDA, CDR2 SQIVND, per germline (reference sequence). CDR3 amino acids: CASSIERRNSPLHF. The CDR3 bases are TGTGCCAGTAGTATAGAACGTCGGAATTCACCCCTCCACTTT. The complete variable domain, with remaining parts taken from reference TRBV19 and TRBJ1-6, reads DGGITQSPKYLFRKEGQNVTLSCEQNLNHDAMYWYRQDPGQGLRLIYYSQIVNDFQKGDIAEGYSVSREKKESFPLTVTSAQKNPTAFYLCASSIERRNSPLHFGNGTRLTVT.

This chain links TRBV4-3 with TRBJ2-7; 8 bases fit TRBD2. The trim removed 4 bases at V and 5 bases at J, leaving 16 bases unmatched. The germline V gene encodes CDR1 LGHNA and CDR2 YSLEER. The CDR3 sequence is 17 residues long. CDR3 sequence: CASSPDPPTSGRDEQYF. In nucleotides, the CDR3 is TGCGCCAGCAGCCCCGATCCTCCTACTAGCGGAAGGGACGAGCAGTACTTC.

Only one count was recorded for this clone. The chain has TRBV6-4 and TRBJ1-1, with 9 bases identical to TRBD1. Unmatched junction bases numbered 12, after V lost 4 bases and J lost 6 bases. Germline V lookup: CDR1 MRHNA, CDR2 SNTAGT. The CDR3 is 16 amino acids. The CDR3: CASSAKPGQGGPEAFF. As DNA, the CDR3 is TGTGCCAGCAGTGCTAAACCGGGACAGGGTGGACCTGAAGCTTTCTTT.

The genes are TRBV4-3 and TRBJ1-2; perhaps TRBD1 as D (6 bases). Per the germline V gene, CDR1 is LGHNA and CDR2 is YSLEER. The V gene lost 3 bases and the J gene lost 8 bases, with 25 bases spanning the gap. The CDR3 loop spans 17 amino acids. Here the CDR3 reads CASSHRTGTKDPWGYTF. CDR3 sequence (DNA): TGCGCCAGCAGCCACAGAACCGGGACAAAAGACCCTTGGGGCTACACCTTC.

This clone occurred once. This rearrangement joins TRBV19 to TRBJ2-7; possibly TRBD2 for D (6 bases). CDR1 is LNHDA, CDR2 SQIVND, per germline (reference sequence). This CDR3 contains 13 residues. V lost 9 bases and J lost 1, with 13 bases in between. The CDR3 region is CASRGGGSYEQYF. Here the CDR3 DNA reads TGTGCCAGCCGGGGTGGGGGGTCCTACGAGCAGTACTTC.

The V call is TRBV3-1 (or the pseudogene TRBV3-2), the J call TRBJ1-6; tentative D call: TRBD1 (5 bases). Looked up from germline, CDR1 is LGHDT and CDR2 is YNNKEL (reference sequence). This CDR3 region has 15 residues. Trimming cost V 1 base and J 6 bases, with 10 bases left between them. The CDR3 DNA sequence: TGTGCCAGCAGCCAAGTTCAGGGCTTTAATTCACCCCTCCACTTT. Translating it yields CASSQVQGFNSPLHF.

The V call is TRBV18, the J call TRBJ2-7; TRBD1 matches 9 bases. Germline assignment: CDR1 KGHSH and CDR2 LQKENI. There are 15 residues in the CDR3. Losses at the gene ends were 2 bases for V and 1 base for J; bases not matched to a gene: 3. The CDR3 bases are TGTGCCAGCTCACCAATGGGGACAGGGTCCTACGAGCAGTACTTC. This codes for CASSPMGTGSYEQYF. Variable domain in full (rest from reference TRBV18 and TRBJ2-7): NAGVMQNPRHLVRRRGQEARLRCSPMKGHSHVYWYRQLPEEGLKFMVYLQKENIIDESGMPKERFSAEFPKEGPSILRIQQVVRGDSAAYFCASSPMGTGSYEQYFGPGTRLTVT.

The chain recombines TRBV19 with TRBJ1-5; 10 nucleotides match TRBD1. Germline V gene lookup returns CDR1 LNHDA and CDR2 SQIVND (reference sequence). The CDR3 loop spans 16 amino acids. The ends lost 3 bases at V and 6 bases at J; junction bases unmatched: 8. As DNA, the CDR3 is TGTGCCAGTAGTATGGACAGGGGGTCGTTCGTTCAGCCCCAGCATTTT. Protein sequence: CASSMDRGSFVQPQHF.

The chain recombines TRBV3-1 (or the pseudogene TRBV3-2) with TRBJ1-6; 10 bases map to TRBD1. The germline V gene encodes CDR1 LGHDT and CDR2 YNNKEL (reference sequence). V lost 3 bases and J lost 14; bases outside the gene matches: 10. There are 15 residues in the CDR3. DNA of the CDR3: TGTGCCAGCAGCCAGGCGGGGACAGGGGTTTTCACCCTCCACTTT. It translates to CASSQAGTGVFTLHF.

The CDR3 spells CASKTGNGYTF. The CDR3 region has the DNA TGCGCCAGCAAGACAGGGAATGGCTACACCTTC. The chain combines TRBV10-1 with TRBJ1-2; 7 nucleotides line up with TRBD1. CDR3 length: 11 amino acids. In germline, CDR1 is WNHNN, CDR2 SYGVQD (reference sequence). V was pared by 7 bases and J by 6 bases, with 2 bases of the junction left unmatched.

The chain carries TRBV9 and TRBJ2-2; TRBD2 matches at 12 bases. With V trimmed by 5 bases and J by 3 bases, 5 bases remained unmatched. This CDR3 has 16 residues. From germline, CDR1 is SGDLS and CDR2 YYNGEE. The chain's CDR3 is CASRDRLAGDTGELFF. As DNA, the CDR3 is TGTGCCAGCAGGGACCGACTAGCGGGGGACACCGGGGAGCTGTTTTTT.

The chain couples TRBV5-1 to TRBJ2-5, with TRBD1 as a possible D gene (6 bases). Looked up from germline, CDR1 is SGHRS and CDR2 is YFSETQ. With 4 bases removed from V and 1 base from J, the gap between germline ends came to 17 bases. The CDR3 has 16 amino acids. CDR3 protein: CASSPTGRSGQETQYF. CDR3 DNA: TGCGCCAGCAGCCCCACAGGGAGAAGTGGCCAAGAGACCCAGTACTTC.

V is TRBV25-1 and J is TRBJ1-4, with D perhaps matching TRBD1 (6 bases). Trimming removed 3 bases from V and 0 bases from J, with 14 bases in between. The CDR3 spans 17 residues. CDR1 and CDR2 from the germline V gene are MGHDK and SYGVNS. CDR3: CASSDYGTLATNEKLFF. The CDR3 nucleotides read TGTGCCAGCAGTGATTACGGGACACTTGCAACTAATGAAAAACTGTTTTTT.

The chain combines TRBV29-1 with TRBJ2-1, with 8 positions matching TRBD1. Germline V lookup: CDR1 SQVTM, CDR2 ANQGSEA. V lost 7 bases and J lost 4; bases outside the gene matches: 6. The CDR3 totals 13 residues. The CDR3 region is CSADRGSYNEQFF. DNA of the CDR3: TGCAGCGCCGACAGGGGTTCTTACAATGAGCAGTTCTTC.

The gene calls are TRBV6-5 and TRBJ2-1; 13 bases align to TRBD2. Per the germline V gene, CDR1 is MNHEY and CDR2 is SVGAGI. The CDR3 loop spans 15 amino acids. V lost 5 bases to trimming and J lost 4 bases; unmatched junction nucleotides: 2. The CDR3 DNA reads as TGTGCCAGCAGTCCGGGACTAGCGGGGTACAATGAGCAGTTCTTC. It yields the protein CASSPGLAGYNEQFF.

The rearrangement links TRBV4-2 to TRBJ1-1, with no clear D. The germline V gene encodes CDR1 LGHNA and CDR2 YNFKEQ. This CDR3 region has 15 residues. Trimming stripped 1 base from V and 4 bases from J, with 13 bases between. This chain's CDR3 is CASSQGGRLITEAFF. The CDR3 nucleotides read TGTGCCAGCAGCCAAGGAGGTCGGCTGATCACTGAAGCTTTCTTT.

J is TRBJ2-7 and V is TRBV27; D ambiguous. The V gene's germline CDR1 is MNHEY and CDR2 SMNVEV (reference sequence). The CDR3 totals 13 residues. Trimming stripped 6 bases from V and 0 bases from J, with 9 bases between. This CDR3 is CASSRLRSYEQYF. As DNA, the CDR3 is TGTGCCAGCAGCCGACTCCGCTCCTACGAGCAGTACTTC.

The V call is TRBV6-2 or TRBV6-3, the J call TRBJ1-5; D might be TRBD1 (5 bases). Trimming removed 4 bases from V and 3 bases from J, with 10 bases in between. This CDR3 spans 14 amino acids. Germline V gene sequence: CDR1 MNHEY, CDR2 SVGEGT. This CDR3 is CASSSPGYNQPQHF. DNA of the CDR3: TGTGCCAGCAGTTCTCCAGGGTACAATCAGCCCCAGCATTTT.

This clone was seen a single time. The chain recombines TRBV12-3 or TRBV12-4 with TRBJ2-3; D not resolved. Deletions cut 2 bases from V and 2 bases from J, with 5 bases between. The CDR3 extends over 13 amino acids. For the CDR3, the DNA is TGTGCCAGCAGTTTACTGTCCACAGATACGCAGTATTTT. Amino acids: CASSLLSTDTQYF.